This T cell receptor (beta chain) derives from a study of blood T cell repertoires in COVID-19. This CDR3 contains 11 residues. Method: immunoSEQ multiplex PCR; TCRdb's copy keeps in-frame clones and lacks some. The table has about 160,000 clones, around 85% seen once. The origin of this receptor is a man aged 60 to 69 who had recovered from COVID-19. The sequenced material came from peripheral blood. V is TRBV21-1 and J is TRBJ2-3; TRBD2 is the table's D call and was not checked against the DNA. TRBV21-1 is deemed a pseudogene. CDR3 in DNA: TGTGCCAGAGCGATTACAGATACGCAGTATTTT. Translated: CARAITDTQYF.